This T cell receptor beta chain was recovered during a study of CD8+CD57+ T cells in acquired aplastic anemia listed by TCRdb under 2018. Broadly, across the study: Extracted DNA from sorted CD4+ and CD8+ cells averaged around 3.3 ug, ranging from roughly 0.2 to 30 ug. A CD8+CD57+ expansion meant a frequency higher than the mean frequency seen in healthy subjects. Paper-wide results and their limitations: Patients and healthy controls showed no significant difference in CD8+ Simpson's diversity (P=0.060). Although roughly 29 CD8+ CDR3 sequences were shared by patients and controls, these sequences appeared highly expressed in patients and within the immunodominant clones of patients.

Genomic DNA was used as template for profiling of TCR beta VDJ combinations and CDR3 sequences. An Illumina HiSeq 2000 was used for TCR repertoire sequencing. The original methods were these. TRBV/TRBJ rearrangement plots, CDR3 size and DJ length profiles, and Simpson's diversity index were used to assess repertoires. The immunodominant clone was defined as the most abundant DNA sequence in deep sequencing data. CDR3 amino acid sequences were checked for sharing across subjects and were also compared against the VDJdb database and published repertoires. Using fastp at Q25 and MiXCR, TCRdb reprocessed the public reads and kept productive beta chains. When rows share a CDR3 protein, they turn into one entry using the most common DNA and genes. The V and J calls come from TCRdb's annotation, not from the publication. For this sample there are roughly 160,000 distinct CDR3 sequences; 45% to 55% appear just once. Approximately 3% of the sample rests with the top ten.

Flow cytometry had shown CD8+CD57+ cell expansion in the patients selected for sequencing. Severe acquired aplastic anemia was diagnosed in all patients according to International Study of Aplastic Anemia and Agranulocytosis and Camitta criteria. No patient had received any therapy when blood was sampled. TCR repertoires of sorted CD4+ and CD8+ blood T cells from severe aplastic anemia patients and healthy subjects were deep-sequenced in the study. Patients were enrolled under clinicaltrials.gov protocols 00001620, 01623167, 00001397, 00071045, 00081523 and 00961064 in the USA. Ficoll-Paque density gradient centrifugation was used to isolate peripheral blood mononuclear cells. Before DNA was extracted, CD4+ and CD8+ T cells were sorted using either FACS or magnetic beads. This clonotype was detected ten times or more. The clone's antigen remains unknown. Nothing much larger sits one base from this clone, and base qualities are not available.

From the germline V gene, CDR1 is SQVTM and CDR2 is ANQGSEA. After removal of 7 bases from V and 8 bases from J, the junction retains 13 bases not matched to a gene. The cysteine opens and the phenylalanine closes a CDR3 of 14 amino acids. The kept DNA is CDR3 alone, 42 bases in frame from the first base. The sample was sorted CD4+, CD8+, or CD8+CD57+ T cells (not recorded which) from PBMCs. This chain is built from TRBV29-1 and TRBJ2-1, with 8 bases in between that match TRBD2. This TCR derives from a human donor with aplastic anemia. The CDR3 region has the sequence CSAAETSGGDEQFF. Read as DNA, the sequence is TGCAGCGCTGCGGAAACTAGCGGCGGCGATGAGCAGTTCTTC.